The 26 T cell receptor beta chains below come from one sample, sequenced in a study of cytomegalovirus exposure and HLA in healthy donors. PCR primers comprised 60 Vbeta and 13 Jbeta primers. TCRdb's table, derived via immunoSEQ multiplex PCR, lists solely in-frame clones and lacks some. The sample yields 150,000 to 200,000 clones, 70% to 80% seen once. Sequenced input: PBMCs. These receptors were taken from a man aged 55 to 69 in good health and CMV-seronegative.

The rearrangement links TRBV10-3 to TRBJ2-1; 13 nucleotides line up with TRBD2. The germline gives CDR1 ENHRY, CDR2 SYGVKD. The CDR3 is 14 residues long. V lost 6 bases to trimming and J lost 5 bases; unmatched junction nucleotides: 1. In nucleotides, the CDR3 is TGTGCCATCAGGGGGACTAGCGGGGACAATGAGCAGTTCTTC. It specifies CAIRGTSGDNEQFF.

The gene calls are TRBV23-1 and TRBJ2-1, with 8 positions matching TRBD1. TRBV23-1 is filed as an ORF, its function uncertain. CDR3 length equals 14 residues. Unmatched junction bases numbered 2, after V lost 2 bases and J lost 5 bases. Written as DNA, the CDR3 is TGCGCCAGCAGTCAACCGGACAGGGACAATGAGCAGTTCTTC. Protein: CASSQPDRDNEQFF.

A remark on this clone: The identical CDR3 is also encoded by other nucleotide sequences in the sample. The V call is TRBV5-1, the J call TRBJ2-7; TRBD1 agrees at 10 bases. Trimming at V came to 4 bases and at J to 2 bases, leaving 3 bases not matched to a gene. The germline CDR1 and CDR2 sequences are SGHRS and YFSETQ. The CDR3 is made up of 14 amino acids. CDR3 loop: CASSPGQGAYEQYF. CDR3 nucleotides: TGCGCCAGCAGCCCCGGACAGGGGGCCTACGAGCAGTACTTC.

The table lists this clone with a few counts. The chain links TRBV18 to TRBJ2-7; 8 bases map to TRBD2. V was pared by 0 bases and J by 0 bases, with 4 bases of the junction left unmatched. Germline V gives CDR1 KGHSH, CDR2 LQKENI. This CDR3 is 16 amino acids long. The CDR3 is CASSPPGRDSSYEQYF. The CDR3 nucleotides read TGTGCCAGCTCACCACCCGGGAGGGATAGCTCCTACGAGCAGTACTTC.

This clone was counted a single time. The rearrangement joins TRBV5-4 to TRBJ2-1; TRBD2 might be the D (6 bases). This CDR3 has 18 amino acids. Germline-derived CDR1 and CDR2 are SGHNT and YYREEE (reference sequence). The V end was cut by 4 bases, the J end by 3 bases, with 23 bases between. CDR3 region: CASSQPTSRDSRYNEQFF. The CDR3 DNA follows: TGTGCCAGCAGCCAGCCTACATCGCGGGACTCTCGCTACAATGAGCAGTTCTTC.

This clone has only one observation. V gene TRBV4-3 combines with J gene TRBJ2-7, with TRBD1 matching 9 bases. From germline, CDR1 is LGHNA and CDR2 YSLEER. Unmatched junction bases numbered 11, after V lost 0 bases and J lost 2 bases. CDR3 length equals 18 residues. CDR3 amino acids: CASSQDFRADRGPYEQYF. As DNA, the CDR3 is TGCGCCAGCAGCCAAGATTTTCGGGCGGACAGGGGCCCCTACGAGCAGTACTTC.

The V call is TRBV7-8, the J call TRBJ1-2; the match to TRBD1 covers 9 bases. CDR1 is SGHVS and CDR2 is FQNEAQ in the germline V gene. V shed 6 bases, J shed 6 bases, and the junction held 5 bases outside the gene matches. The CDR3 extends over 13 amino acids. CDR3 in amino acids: CASSLDRGNGYTF. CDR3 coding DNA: TGTGCCAGCAGTTTGGACAGGGGTAATGGCTACACCTTC.

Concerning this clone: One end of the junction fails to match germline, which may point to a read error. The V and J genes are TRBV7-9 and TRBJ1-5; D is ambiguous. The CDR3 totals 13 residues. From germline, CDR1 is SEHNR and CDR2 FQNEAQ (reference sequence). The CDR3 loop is CSSSSDMNQPQHF. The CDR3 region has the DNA TGTTCCAGCAGCTCCGACATGAATCAGCCCCAGCATTTT.

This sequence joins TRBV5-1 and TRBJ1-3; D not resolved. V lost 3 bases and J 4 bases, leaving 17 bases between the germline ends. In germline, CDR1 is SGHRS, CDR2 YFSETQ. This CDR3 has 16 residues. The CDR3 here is CASSWAGSRYGNTIYF. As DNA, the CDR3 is TGCGCCAGCAGCTGGGCGGGGAGCAGATACGGAAACACCATATATTTT.

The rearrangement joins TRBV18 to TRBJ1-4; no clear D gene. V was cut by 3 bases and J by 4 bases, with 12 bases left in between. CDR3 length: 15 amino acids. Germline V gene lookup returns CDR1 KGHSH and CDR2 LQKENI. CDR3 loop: CASSPLPGGNEKLFF. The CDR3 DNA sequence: TGTGCCAGCTCACCGCTTCCGGGAGGTAATGAAAAACTGTTTTTT. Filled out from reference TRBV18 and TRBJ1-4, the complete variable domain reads NAGVMQNPRHLVRRRGQEARLRCSPMKGHSHVYWYRQLPEEGLKFMVYLQKENIIDESGMPKERFSAEFPKEGPSILRIQQVVRGDSAAYFCASSPLPGGNEKLFFGSGTQLSVL.

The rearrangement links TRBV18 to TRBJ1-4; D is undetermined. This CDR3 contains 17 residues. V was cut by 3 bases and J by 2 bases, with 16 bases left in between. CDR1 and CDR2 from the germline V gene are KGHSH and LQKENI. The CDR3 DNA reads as TGTGCCAGCTCACCGAGCCCGCCCACCTTCACTAATGAAAAACTGTTTTTT. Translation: CASSPSPPTFTNEKLFF.

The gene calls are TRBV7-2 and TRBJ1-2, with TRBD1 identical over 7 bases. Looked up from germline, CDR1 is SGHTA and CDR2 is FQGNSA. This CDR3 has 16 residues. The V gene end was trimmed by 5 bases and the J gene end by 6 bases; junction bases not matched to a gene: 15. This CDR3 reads CASSPTGTEAINGYTF. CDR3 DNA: TGTGCCAGCAGCCCGACCGGGACAGAGGCTATCAATGGCTACACCTTC.

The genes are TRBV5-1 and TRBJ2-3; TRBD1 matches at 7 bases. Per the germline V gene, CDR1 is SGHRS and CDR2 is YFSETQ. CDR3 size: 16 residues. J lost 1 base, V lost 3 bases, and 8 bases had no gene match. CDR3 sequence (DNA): TGCGCCAGCAGCTCACAGGGGCAGGGAGGCACAGATACGCAGTATTTT. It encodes CASSSQGQGGTDTQYF.

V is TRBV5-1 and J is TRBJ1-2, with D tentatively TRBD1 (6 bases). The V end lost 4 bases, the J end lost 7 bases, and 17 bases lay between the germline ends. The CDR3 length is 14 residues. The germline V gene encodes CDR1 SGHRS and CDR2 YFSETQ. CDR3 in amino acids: CASSPGWDNAGYTF. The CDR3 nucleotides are TGCGCCAGCAGCCCGGGTTGGGACAATGCTGGCTACACCTTC. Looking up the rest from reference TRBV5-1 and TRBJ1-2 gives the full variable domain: KAGVTQTPRYLIKTRGQQVTLSCSPISGHRSVSWYQQTPGQGLQFLFEYFSETQRNKGNFPGRFSGRQFSNSRSEMNVSTLELGDSALYLCASSPGWDNAGYTFGSGTRLTVV.

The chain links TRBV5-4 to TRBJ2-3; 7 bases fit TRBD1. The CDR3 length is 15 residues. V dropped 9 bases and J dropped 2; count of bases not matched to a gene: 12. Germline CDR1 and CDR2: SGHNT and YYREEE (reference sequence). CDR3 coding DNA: TGTGCCACCACTAAGACCGGGACAGTCACAGATACGCAGTATTTT. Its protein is CATTKTGTVTDTQYF.

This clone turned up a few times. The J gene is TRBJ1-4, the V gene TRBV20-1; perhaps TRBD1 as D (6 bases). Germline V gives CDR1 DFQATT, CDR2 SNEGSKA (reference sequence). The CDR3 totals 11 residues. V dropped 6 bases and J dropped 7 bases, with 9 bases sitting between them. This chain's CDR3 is CSAGGLEKLFF. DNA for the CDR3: TGCAGTGCCGGGGGGCTTGAAAAACTGTTTTTT.

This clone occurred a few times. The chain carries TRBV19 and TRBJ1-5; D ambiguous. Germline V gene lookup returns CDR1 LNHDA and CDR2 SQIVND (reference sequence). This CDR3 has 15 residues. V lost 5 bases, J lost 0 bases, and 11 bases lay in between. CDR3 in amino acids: CASSAHTRSNQPQHF. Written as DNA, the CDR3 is TGTGCCAGTAGTGCACATACCCGTAGCAATCAGCCCCAGCATTTT.

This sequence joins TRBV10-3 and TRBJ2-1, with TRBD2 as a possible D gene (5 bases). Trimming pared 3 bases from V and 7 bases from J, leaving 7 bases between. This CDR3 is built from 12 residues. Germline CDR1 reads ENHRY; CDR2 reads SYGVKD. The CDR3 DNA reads TGTGCCATCAGTGAAGCGGAGAATGAGCAGTTCTTC. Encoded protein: CAISEAENEQFF.

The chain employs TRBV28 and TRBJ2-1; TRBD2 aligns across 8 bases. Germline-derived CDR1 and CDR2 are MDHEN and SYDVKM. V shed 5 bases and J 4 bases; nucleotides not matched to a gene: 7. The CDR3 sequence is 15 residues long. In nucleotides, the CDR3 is TGTGCCAGCAGTCCCGGGGGGGCGCATTACAATGAGCAGTTCTTC. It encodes CASSPGGAHYNEQFF.

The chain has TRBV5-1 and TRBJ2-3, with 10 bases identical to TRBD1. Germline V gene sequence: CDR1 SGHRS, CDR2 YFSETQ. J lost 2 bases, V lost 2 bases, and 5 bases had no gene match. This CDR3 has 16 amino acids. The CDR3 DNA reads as TGCGCCAGCAGCTTCGACAGGGGGCGGCCCACAGATACGCAGTATTTT. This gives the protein CASSFDRGRPTDTQYF.

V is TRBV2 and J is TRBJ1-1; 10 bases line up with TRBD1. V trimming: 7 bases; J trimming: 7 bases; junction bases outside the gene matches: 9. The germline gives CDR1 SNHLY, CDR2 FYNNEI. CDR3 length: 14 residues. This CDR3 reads CASNPDRGGVEAFF. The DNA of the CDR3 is TGTGCCAGCAATCCGGACAGGGGGGGAGTTGAAGCTTTCTTT.

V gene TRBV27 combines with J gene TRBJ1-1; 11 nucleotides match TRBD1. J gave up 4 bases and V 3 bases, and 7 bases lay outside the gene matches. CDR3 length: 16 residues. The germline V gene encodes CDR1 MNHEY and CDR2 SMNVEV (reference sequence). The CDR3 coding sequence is TGTGCCAGCAGTTTCGGACAGGGGGCTAGGGGCACTGAAGCTTTCTTT. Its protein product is CASSFGQGARGTEAFF.

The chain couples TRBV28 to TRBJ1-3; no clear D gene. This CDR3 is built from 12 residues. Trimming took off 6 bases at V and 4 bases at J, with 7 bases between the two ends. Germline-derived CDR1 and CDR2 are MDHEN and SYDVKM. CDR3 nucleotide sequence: TGTGCCAGCAGCAAACAGGGAAACACCATATATTTT. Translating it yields CASSKQGNTIYF.

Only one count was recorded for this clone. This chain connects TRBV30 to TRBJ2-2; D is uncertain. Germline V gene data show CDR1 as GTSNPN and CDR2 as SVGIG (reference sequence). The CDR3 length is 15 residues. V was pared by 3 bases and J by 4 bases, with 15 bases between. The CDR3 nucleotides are TGTGCCTGGAGCGGAGACCCTGGCGGCACCGGGGAGCTGTTTTTT. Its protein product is CAWSGDPGGTGELFF.

CDR3 DNA sequence: TGCGCCAGCAGCCAAGGAGGACAGGGATTCTATGGCTACACCTTC. This translates into CASSQGGQGFYGYTF. The chain combines TRBV4-3 with TRBJ1-2; 8 nucleotides match TRBD1. After removal of 1 base from V and 4 bases from J, the junction contained 5 bases not matched to a gene. Germline-derived CDR1 and CDR2 are LGHNA and YSLEER. This CDR3 has 15 amino acids.

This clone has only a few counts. The CDR3, as DNA: TGTGCCAGCAGCCGTATAAAGAGCTTGAGCTCCTACGAGCAGTACTTC. Translated: CASSRIKSLSSYEQYF. This chain connects TRBV7-9 to TRBJ2-7; D uncertain. Deletions cut 5 bases from V and 0 bases from J, with 17 bases between. The CDR3 runs 16 residues. Germline CDR1 is SEHNR and CDR2 is FQNEAQ (reference sequence).